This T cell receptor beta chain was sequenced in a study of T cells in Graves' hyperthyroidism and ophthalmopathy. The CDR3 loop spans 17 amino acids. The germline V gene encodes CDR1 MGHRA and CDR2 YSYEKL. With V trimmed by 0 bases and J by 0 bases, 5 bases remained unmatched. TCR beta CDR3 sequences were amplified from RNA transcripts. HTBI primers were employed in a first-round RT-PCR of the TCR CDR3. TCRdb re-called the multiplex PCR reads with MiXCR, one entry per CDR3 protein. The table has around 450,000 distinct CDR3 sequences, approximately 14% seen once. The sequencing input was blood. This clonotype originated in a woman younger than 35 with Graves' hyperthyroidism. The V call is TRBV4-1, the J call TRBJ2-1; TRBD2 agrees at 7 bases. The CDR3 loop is CASSQETGGGSYNEQFF. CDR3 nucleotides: TGCGCCAGCAGCCAAGAAACAGGCGGGGGCTCCTACAATGAGCAGTTCTTC.